This passage covers 20 T cell receptor beta chains from one sample sequenced in a study of PD-1 blockade in classical Hodgkin lymphoma. Measured with immunoSEQ multiplex PCR; TCRdb has only the in-frame clones, and not every one. The data hold around 66,000 clones, with 71% observed a single time. There was relapse after autologous stem cell transplantation in every patient, and there was variation in brentuximab vedotin exposure. Sequenced material: peripheral blood mononuclear cells (PBMCs), taken before the second cycle of nivolumab. Receptors originate from a human donor with classical Hodgkin lymphoma.

This chain joins TRBV9 and TRBJ1-2; D may be TRBD1 (5 bases). Germline V lookup: CDR1 SGDLS, CDR2 YYNGEE. V was clipped by 1 base and J by 2 bases, with 18 bases between them. This CDR3 has 17 residues. This chain's CDR3 is CASSVSEGEGFNYGYTF. Here the CDR3 DNA reads TGTGCCAGCAGCGTATCTGAGGGAGAGGGGTTCAACTATGGCTACACCTTC.

The J gene is TRBJ2-7, the V gene TRBV28, with 12 positions matching TRBD1. Trimming took 11 bases from V and 7 from J; bases not matched to a gene: 12. The CDR3 consists of 14 residues. The germline V gene encodes CDR1 MDHEN and CDR2 SYDVKM. The CDR3 coding sequence is TGTGCCGGAAACAAGGGACAGGGGGCGGGGGAGCAGTACTTC. Amino acids: CAGNKGQGAGEQYF.

This chain joins TRBV7-3 and TRBJ2-7, with D perhaps matching TRBD1 or TRBD2 (5 bases each). The V and J ends lost 5 bases and 4 bases respectively, with 18 bases between them. CDR1 and CDR2 from the germline V gene are SGHTA and FQGTGA. CDR3 length: 15 amino acids. CDR3 bases: TGTGCCAGCAGCCGTACCGGGGACCCGGGATACGAGCAGTACTTC. Protein product: CASSRTGDPGYEQYF.

The chain combines TRBV7-6 with TRBJ2-7; 7 nucleotides match TRBD2. Trimming at V came to 6 bases and at J to 4 bases, leaving 18 bases not matched to a gene. The CDR3 totals 17 residues. Germline lookup yields CDR1 SGHVS and CDR2 FNYEAQ. The CDR3 nucleotides are TGTGCCAGCAGTTCTCCCCCCGCAGGGAGGGGTAATTACGAGCAGTACTTC. Protein: CASSSPPAGRGNYEQYF.

The CDR3 is CASSGSAGSTEAFF. The CDR3 DNA reads as TGTGCCAGCAGCGGGTCAGCGGGGTCTACTGAAGCTTTCTTT. The chain recombines TRBV9 with TRBJ1-1; D gene unclear. Germline values: CDR1 SGDLS, CDR2 YYNGEE. Trimming shortened V by 3 bases and J by 5 bases, and 14 bases separated the two germline ends. This CDR3 comprises 14 residues.

This chain connects TRBV4-2 to TRBJ2-7; possible D gene TRBD1, 6 bases. Trimming removed 0 bases from V and 5 bases from J, with 14 bases in between. The V gene's germline CDR1 is LGHNA and CDR2 YNFKEQ. CDR3 length: 15 residues. The CDR3 spells CASSQEGRPGDEQYF. CDR3 nucleotide sequence: TGTGCCAGCAGCCAAGAAGGGCGCCCAGGGGACGAGCAGTACTTC.

This clone came up many times. The rearrangement joins TRBV7-3 to TRBJ1-1; D is uncertain. The V gene lost 1 base and the J gene lost 1 base, with 10 bases spanning the gap. The CDR3 is made up of 15 amino acids. Germline V gene lookup returns CDR1 SGHTA and CDR2 FQGTGA. The CDR3 DNA reads TGTGCCAGCAGCTTAAACGGTGGGGAGAACACTGAAGCTTTCTTT. Encoded protein: CASSLNGGENTEAFF.

This clone was counted only a few times. The V gene is TRBV7-9, the J gene TRBJ2-5; TRBD2 matches 8 bases. The CDR3 runs to 15 residues. The trim removed 3 bases at V and 5 bases at J, leaving 8 bases unmatched. Germline V gene lookup returns CDR1 SEHNR and CDR2 FQNEAQ (reference sequence). DNA for the CDR3: TGTGCCAGCAGCTTTATCAAAGCGGGAGACGAGACCCAGTACTTC. Protein: CASSFIKAGDETQYF.

This clone was recorded a few times. V usage is TRBV5-1 and J usage is TRBJ1-1; D gene unclear. The CDR3 has 13 residues. V gave up 3 bases and J gave up 2 bases, with 8 bases separating them. Germline CDR1 is SGHRS and CDR2 is YFSETQ. The CDR3 loop reads CASSSGFNTEAFF. DNA for the CDR3: TGCGCCAGCAGCTCCGGGTTTAACACTGAAGCTTTCTTT.

This clone showed up just once. The J gene is TRBJ1-3, the V gene TRBV19; no firm D call. From germline, CDR1 is LNHDA and CDR2 SQIVND (reference sequence). This CDR3 region has 16 residues. V shed 3 bases and J shed 0 bases, with 12 bases lying between them. CDR3 sequence (DNA): TGTGCCAGTAGTATGCCGTGGGCAACCTCTGGAAACACCATATATTTT. Translating gives CASSMPWATSGNTIYF.

The rearrangement joins TRBV6-6 to TRBJ1-1; 8 bases fit TRBD1. The germline CDR1 and CDR2 sequences are MNHNY and SVGAGI (reference sequence). The CDR3 consists of 14 residues. J was trimmed by 4 bases and V by 5 bases; bases with no gene match: 6. Written as DNA, the CDR3 is TGTGCCAGCAGTCAAGGACAGGGAATCACTGAAGCTTTCTTT. Protein: CASSQGQGITEAFF.

This clone was seen a handful of times. The chain employs TRBV28 and TRBJ1-1; D is possibly TRBD1 (5 bases). Looked up from germline, CDR1 is MDHEN and CDR2 is SYDVKM. This CDR3 is 14 amino acids long. Trimming stripped 2 bases from V and 5 bases from J, with 12 bases between. The CDR3 region has the DNA TGTGCCAGCAGTTTAGTGGGGGGAGGGACTGAAGCTTTCTTT. Translating it yields CASSLVGGGTEAFF.

J is TRBJ1-6 and V is TRBV28; 9 bases are a match to TRBD1. The CDR3 loop spans 16 amino acids. V lost 6 bases, J lost 10 bases, and 13 bases stayed unmatched. CDR1 and CDR2 from the germline V gene are MDHEN and SYDVKM. The chain's CDR3 is CASRHVTDRGKSPLHF. The CDR3 region has the DNA TGTGCCAGCAGACATGTCACGGACAGGGGAAAATCACCCCTCCACTTT.

The rearrangement joins TRBV4-1 to TRBJ2-7; TRBD1 matches at 12 bases. CDR1 is MGHRA and CDR2 is YSYEKL in the germline V gene. V lost 1 base and J lost 11; bases outside the gene matches: 9. This CDR3 spans 15 amino acids. The CDR3 DNA sequence: TGCGCCAGCAGCCAAGGCCCCGGGACAGGGGGCAGGGAGTACTTC. Translation gives CASSQGPGTGGREYF.

This clone was counted a few times. This chain uses TRBV5-5 with TRBJ1-3, with D perhaps TRBD1 (6 bases). The CDR3 spans 15 residues. Trimming removed 4 bases at V and 2 bases at J, with 13 bases between. The germline gives CDR1 SGHKS, CDR2 YYEKEE (reference sequence). CDR3 sequence: CASSTDRLTGNTIYF. Written as DNA, the CDR3 is TGTGCCAGCAGCACCGACAGGCTTACTGGAAACACCATATATTTT.

This clone was observed a handful of times. The chain joins TRBV5-1 to TRBJ2-7; TRBD2 matches at 7 bases. This CDR3 is 15 amino acids long. Trimming removed 0 bases from V and 2 bases from J; junction bases left unmatched: 5. From germline, CDR1 is SGHRS and CDR2 YFSETQ. CDR3 residues: CASSLESSGPYEQYF. CDR3 nucleotide sequence: TGCGCCAGCAGCTTGGAATCTAGCGGCCCCTACGAGCAGTACTTC. Complete variable domain (other parts from reference TRBV5-1 and TRBJ2-7): KAGVTQTPRYLIKTRGQQVTLSCSPISGHRSVSWYQQTPGQGLQFLFEYFSETQRNKGNFPGRFSGRQFSNSRSEMNVSTLELGDSALYLCASSLESSGPYEQYFGPGTRLTVT.

This clone was detected a few times. The gene calls are TRBV5-1 and TRBJ1-5; D gene ambiguous. This CDR3 spans 14 amino acids. Germline CDR1 reads SGHRS; CDR2 reads YFSETQ. V lost 5 bases and J lost 0, with 9 bases in between. The CDR3 loop reads CASSLGYSNQPQHF. Written as DNA, the CDR3 is TGCGCCAGCAGTTTAGGATATAGCAATCAGCCCCAGCATTTT.

The chain uses TRBV30 and TRBJ1-5, with D tentatively TRBD1 (5 bases). CDR1 is GTSNPN and CDR2 is SVGIG in the germline V gene (reference sequence). This CDR3 comprises 16 residues. Trimming shortened V by 2 bases and J by 3 bases, and 17 bases separated the two germline ends. CDR3 sequence reads: CAWSPFLTDLNQPQHF. The CDR3 nucleotides read TGTGCCTGGAGTCCGTTTTTGACAGACCTCAATCAGCCCCAGCATTTT.

The rearrangement links TRBV27 to TRBJ1-2; D call uncertain. Germline CDR1 is MNHEY and CDR2 is SMNVEV (reference sequence). The CDR3 contains 15 residues. V was pared by 2 bases and J by 0 bases, with 10 bases between. CDR3 region: CASSLRQTSNYGYTF. The CDR3 nucleotides are TGTGCCAGCAGTTTAAGGCAGACCTCTAACTATGGCTACACCTTC.

J is TRBJ2-3 and V is TRBV5-6; TRBD2 is a possible D gene (6 bases). Between the trimmed V and J ends, which lost 4 bases and 2 bases, there was a span of 20 bases. The CDR3 spans 17 residues. Germline V gene lookup returns CDR1 SGHDT and CDR2 YYEEEE. The CDR3 DNA reads TGTGCCAGCAGCACCGAGTTGACTAGTGAGTTCACAGATACGCAGTATTTT. It translates to CASSTELTSEFTDTQYF.